This T cell receptor (beta chain) originates from a study of long-term antiretroviral therapy in people with HIV. Findings and limits, study-wide: Repertoire dominance by clones expanded before ART was seen at all time points.

This clone was seen more than once but under ten times. Its target is unknown. CDR3 length: 11 amino acids. CDR1 and CDR2 from the germline V gene are MDHEN and SYDVKM. The V end was cut by 6 bases, the J end by 2 bases, with 5 bases between. Samples held about 0.85-10 million cryopreserved PBMC, and DNA extraction followed. Investigators performed immunoSEQ version v3.0 at survey level. Sequenced by immunoSEQ multiplex PCR; TCRdb stores in-frame clones only, minus some. Among 20,000 to 25,000 clones listed, 80% to 85% were seen once. The sequencing here drew on unsorted PBMCs, taken 0.1 years before starting antiretroviral therapy. The gene calls are TRBV28 and TRBJ2-7; D remains ambiguous. The source of this sequence is a man in his forties or fifties with HIV. The CDR3 coding sequence is TGTGCCAGCAGCCTCACCTACGAGCAGTACTTC. Translation gives CASSLTYEQYF.